This TCR beta chain was observed in a study of blood T cell repertoires in COVID-19. Here immunoSEQ multiplex PCR was the method, and the copy in TCRdb shows in-frame clones only, minus some. The sample lists 200,000 to 250,000 clones, approximately 80% occurring once. Source material: peripheral blood. The TCR comes from a woman aged 55-69 years who had recovered from COVID-19.

In nucleotides, the CDR3 is TGTGCCAGCGAGTACAGGGTAGTTCATCAGCCCCAGCATTTT. Protein: CASEYRVVHQPQHF. This sequence joins TRBV6-4 and TRBJ1-5; perhaps TRBD1 as D (6 bases). The CDR3 is made up of 14 amino acids. The V gene's germline CDR1 is MRHNA and CDR2 SNTAGT. Trimming pared 8 bases from V and 5 bases from J, leaving 16 bases between.